This T cell receptor beta chain was recorded in a study of blood T cell repertoires in COVID-19. The ends lost 2 bases at V and 9 bases at J; junction bases unmatched: 12. From germline, CDR1 is SEHNR and CDR2 FQNEAQ (reference sequence). The CDR3 covers 16 residues. Here immunoSEQ multiplex PCR was the method, and the copy in TCRdb shows in-frame clones only, minus some. The sample contains 20,000 to 25,000 clones, roughly 89% of which appear only once. The clonotype comes from a human donor with active COVID-19. The donor label of this sample is uncertain. What was sequenced was peripheral blood. The rearrangement uses TRBV7-9 and TRBJ2-2; 7 bases are a match to TRBD1. The CDR3 is CASSLFRGQPHRELFF. Written as DNA, the CDR3 is TGTGCCAGCAGCTTATTCAGGGGACAGCCTCACCGGGAGCTGTTTTTT.